These 30 T cell receptor beta chains came from one sample sequenced in a study of PD-L1 blockade in urothelial cancer. Measured with immunoSEQ multiplex PCR; TCRdb has only the in-frame clones, and not every one. This table holds around 120,000 clones, around 89% found once. As for time point: peripheral blood 6 weeks after treatment start. Here the sequenced sample was PBMCs, taken around atezolizumab (anti-PD-L1) treatment. The receptors shown here come from a man in his 60s with urothelial cancer.

This chain uses TRBV5-1 with TRBJ1-1; no reliable D call. This CDR3 has 15 amino acids. CDR1 is SGHRS and CDR2 is YFSETQ in the germline V gene. V shed 1 base and J shed 0 bases, with 10 bases lying between them. In nucleotides, the CDR3 is TGCGCCAGCAGCTTGAGGCCAGGCTTGAACACTGAAGCTTTCTTT. Amino acid sequence: CASSLRPGLNTEAFF.

The chain uses TRBV4-2 and TRBJ2-3, with 10 bases aligning to TRBD2. CDR1 and CDR2 from the germline V gene are LGHNA and YNFKEQ. V lost 0 bases and J lost 1; bases outside the gene matches: 1. CDR3 size: 16 residues. The CDR3 spells CASSQDTSGGTDTQYF. CDR3 in DNA: TGTGCCAGCAGCCAAGATACTAGCGGGGGCACAGATACGCAGTATTTT.

This clone has just a few counts. The rearrangement joins TRBV25-1 to TRBJ2-2, with 11 bases identical to TRBD1. After removal of 7 bases from V and 7 bases from J, the junction contained 8 bases not matched to a gene. This CDR3 has 15 amino acids. Germline-derived CDR1 and CDR2 are MGHDK and SYGVNS. Written as DNA, the CDR3 is TGTGCCAGCACGACGTGGACAGGGGGCATCGGGGAGCTGTTTTTT. As protein: CASTTWTGGIGELFF.

The chain combines TRBV10-3 with TRBJ1-1; perhaps TRBD1 as D (6 bases). This CDR3 spans 15 amino acids. Trimming cost V 7 bases and J 2 bases, with 17 bases left between them. CDR1 and CDR2 from the germline V gene are ENHRY and SYGVKD. CDR3 sequence reads: CAIKAHREGNTEAFF. For the CDR3, the DNA is TGTGCCATCAAGGCCCACAGGGAGGGTAACACTGAAGCTTTCTTT.

V usage is TRBV7-9 and J usage is TRBJ2-6; D gene unclear. The CDR3 is made up of 13 amino acids. V shed 5 bases and J shed 12 bases, with 14 bases lying between them. Germline loops: CDR1 SEHNR, CDR2 FQNEAQ (reference sequence). CDR3 nucleotides: TGTGCCAGCAGCACCTCCACCGCCGGCGTCCTGACTTTC. Protein product: CASSTSTAGVLTF.

The genes are TRBV7-6 and TRBJ2-7, with 10 bases identical to TRBD1. The CDR3 spans 15 residues. V lost 4 bases and J lost 2; bases outside the gene matches: 5. The V gene's germline CDR1 is SGHVS and CDR2 FNYEAQ. CDR3 residues: CASSSGTGETYEQYF. CDR3 sequence (DNA): TGTGCCAGCAGCTCCGGGACAGGGGAAACCTACGAGCAGTACTTC. Full variable domain (rest looked up from reference TRBV7-6 and TRBJ2-7): GAGVSQSPRYKVTKRGQDVALRCDPISGHVSLYWYRQALGQGPEFLTYFNYEAQQDKSGLPNDRFSAERPEGSISTLTIQRTEQRDSAMYRCASSSGTGETYEQYFGPGTRLTVT.

CDR3 coding DNA: TGTGCCACCAGCGGGAGACAGGTGAACACTGAAGCTTTCTTT. It codes for CATSGRQVNTEAFF. The rearrangement joins TRBV15 to TRBJ1-1, with D tentatively TRBD1 (6 bases). There are 14 residues in the CDR3. Trimming cost V 5 bases and J 0 bases, with 10 bases left between them. Germline V CDR1 and CDR2: LNHNV, YYDKDF (reference sequence).

This clone showed up just a few times. This sequence joins TRBV14 and TRBJ2-3; D is possibly TRBD2 (5 bases). V was pared by 4 bases and J by 6 bases, with 8 bases between. CDR3 length: 12 amino acids. Per the germline V gene, CDR1 is SGHDN and CDR2 is FVKESK. The CDR3 bases are TGTGCCAGCAGCCTTAGGAGGGATACGCAGTATTTT. It translates to CASSLRRDTQYF.

The rearrangement joins TRBV6-6 to TRBJ2-3, with D perhaps matching TRBD2 (7 bases). Germline V gene lookup returns CDR1 MNHNY and CDR2 SVGAGI (reference sequence). This CDR3 is 15 amino acids long. V was trimmed by 10 bases and J by 4 bases, leaving 21 bases between them. The CDR3 loop is CATKLLGGASDTQYF. As DNA, the CDR3 is TGTGCCACCAAACTTCTGGGGGGGGCCTCAGATACGCAGTATTTT.

A word on this clone: A read error may account for a junction end that differs from germline. The chain couples TRBV7-9 to TRBJ2-5; D perhaps matches TRBD1 (6 bases). The CDR3 sequence is 16 residues long. Germline assignment: CDR1 SEHNR and CDR2 FQNEAQ (reference sequence). As DNA, the CDR3 is TGTGCCAGCAGGTTAGGGGGAGACAGGAGCCAAGAGACCCAGTACTTC. Protein product: CASRLGGDRSQETQYF.

This chain links TRBV7-9 with TRBJ2-7, with TRBD1 matching over 7 bases. Per the germline V gene, CDR1 is SEHNR and CDR2 is FQNEAQ (reference sequence). Trimming cost V 5 bases and J 3 bases; bases outside gene matches: 4. The CDR3 loop spans 13 amino acids. CDR3 DNA sequence: TGTGCCAGCAGCCCGGGACAGAGCTACGAGCAGTACTTC. Protein: CASSPGQSYEQYF.

This chain uses TRBV7-9 with TRBJ1-4; 9 bases agree with TRBD1. CDR1 is SEHNR and CDR2 is FQNEAQ in the germline V gene (reference sequence). The CDR3 runs to 14 residues. The trim removed 5 bases at V and 6 bases at J, leaving 4 bases unmatched. The CDR3 nucleotides are TGTGCCAGCAGCGCCCGGACAGGGGATGAAAAACTGTTTTTT. Translating gives CASSARTGDEKLFF.

This clone has at least ten counts. This chain uses TRBV28 with TRBJ1-5; D is uncertain. V was pared by 2 bases and J by 9 bases, with 11 bases between. The CDR3 sequence is 13 residues long. The V gene's germline CDR1 is MDHEN and CDR2 SYDVKM. The CDR3 nucleotides read TGTGCCAGCAGTTTAGAGGGCCCACGGCCCCAGCATTTT. It yields the protein CASSLEGPRPQHF.

This sequence joins TRBV5-1 and TRBJ2-3; the match to TRBD1 covers 7 bases. Germline-derived CDR1 and CDR2 are SGHRS and YFSETQ. The V gene end was trimmed by 2 bases and the J gene end by 6 bases; junction bases not matched to a gene: 9. This CDR3 has 15 residues. CDR3 bases: TGCGCCAGCAGCTTCGAGGGGGCGCAAGGCGATACGCAGTATTTT. Its protein product is CASSFEGAQGDTQYF.

This clone was detected once. The chain recombines TRBV29-1 with TRBJ2-5; a possible D gene is TRBD2 (6 bases). This CDR3 has 13 residues. Germline values: CDR1 SQVTM, CDR2 ANQGSEA. V was trimmed by 8 bases and J by 4 bases, leaving 17 bases between them. The CDR3 coding sequence is TGCAGCTCCGGCGGGACTCACCTAGAGACCCAGTACTTC. The encoded protein is CSSGGTHLETQYF.

The V and J genes are TRBV5-1 and TRBJ2-5; D is possibly TRBD2 (5 bases). This CDR3 spans 15 amino acids. In germline, CDR1 is SGHRS, CDR2 YFSETQ. The ends were cut back, 0 bases at V and 5 bases at J, with 14 bases in the middle. As DNA, the CDR3 is TGCGCCAGCAGCTTGGGCGGGCTAACTCAGGAGACCCAGTACTTC. This sequence encodes CASSLGGLTQETQYF.

The genes are TRBV4-1 and TRBJ1-5, with unresolved D. Deletions cut 0 bases from V and 6 bases from J, with 12 bases between. This CDR3 is 15 amino acids long. Germline CDR1 and CDR2: MGHRA and YSYEKL. The CDR3 reads CASSQEAEGFQPQHF. The CDR3 DNA is TGCGCCAGCAGCCAAGAGGCCGAGGGATTTCAGCCCCAGCATTTT.

The chain couples TRBV7-9 to TRBJ1-2; maybe TRBD1 (5 bases). The CDR3 is 13 residues long. CDR1 is SEHNR, CDR2 FQNEAQ, per germline (reference sequence). Trimming shortened V by 10 bases and J by 2 bases, and 14 bases separated the two germline ends. The CDR3 loop is CATHRQSNYGYTF. The CDR3 DNA reads as TGTGCCACCCACCGACAGAGCAACTATGGCTACACCTTC.

The chain carries TRBV9 and TRBJ1-1; 9 bases match TRBD1. Trimming at V came to 0 bases and at J to 10 bases, leaving 4 bases not matched to a gene. The CDR3 sequence is 13 residues long. From germline, CDR1 is SGDLS and CDR2 YYNGEE. CDR3: CASSVEDRGVAFF. The CDR3 DNA reads TGTGCCAGCAGCGTAGAGGACAGGGGTGTAGCTTTCTTT.

This clone was recorded only once. This chain links TRBV7-2 with TRBJ2-7; the D gene is possibly TRBD1 (6 bases). Trimming cost V 5 bases and J 1 base, with 12 bases left between them. The CDR3 runs 14 residues. The germline gives CDR1 SGHTA, CDR2 FQGNSA. CDR3 region: CASSTQQGSYEQYF. CDR3 sequence (DNA): TGTGCCAGCAGCACTCAACAGGGTTCCTACGAGCAGTACTTC.

The V call is TRBV6-6, the J call TRBJ2-7; 9 positions match TRBD1. The germline V gene has CDR1 MNHNY and CDR2 SVGAGI (reference sequence). The CDR3 has 15 residues. V gave up 6 bases and J gave up 7 bases; unmatched junction bases: 13. The CDR3 loop reads CASSLDRDRAGEQYF. The CDR3 DNA reads as TGTGCCAGCAGCCTAGACCGGGACAGGGCTGGAGAGCAGTACTTC.

V and J are TRBV6-5 and TRBJ1-4; TRBD1 matches at 8 bases. This CDR3 has 14 amino acids. After removal of 5 bases from V and 8 bases from J, the junction contained 7 bases not matched to a gene. Per germline, CDR1 MNHEY and CDR2 SVGAGI. CDR3 nucleotides: TGTGCCAGCAGTCTCGACAGGGGTAGGGAAAAACTGTTTTTT. Translated: CASSLDRGREKLFF.

The V gene is TRBV29-1, the J gene TRBJ2-7, with a weak D call TRBD1 (6 bases). Per germline, CDR1 SQVTM and CDR2 ANQGSEA. The CDR3 spans 11 residues. CDR3 DNA: TGCAGTGCTGCAGGGGCCTACGAGCAGTACTTC. This encodes CSAAGAYEQYF.

The chain recombines TRBV28 with TRBJ1-6, with a weak D call TRBD1 (5 bases). Germline V gene lookup returns CDR1 MDHEN and CDR2 SYDVKM. The CDR3 consists of 16 residues. Deletions cut 3 bases from V and 10 bases from J, with 19 bases between. This CDR3 reads CASSLGGSSRRSPLHF. The CDR3 DNA follows: TGTGCCAGCAGTTTGGGGGGGTCGTCTAGGCGGTCACCCCTCCACTTT.

The CDR3 DNA sequence: TGTGCCAGCAGCGCGGGGGGTGGGGTTGCCTACGAGCAGTACTTC. Translated, it gives CASSAGGGVAYEQYF. J is TRBJ2-7 and V is TRBV11-2; 8 bases are a match to TRBD2. This CDR3 is 15 amino acids long. The V gene's germline CDR1 is SGHAT and CDR2 FQNNGV. V lost 5 bases to trimming and J lost 2 bases; unmatched junction nucleotides: 8.

J is TRBJ1-4 and V is TRBV9; D unclear. Germline assignment: CDR1 SGDLS and CDR2 YYNGEE. This CDR3 has 15 amino acids. Trimming stripped 0 bases from V and 2 bases from J, with 8 bases between. The CDR3 is CASSVGLQTNEKLFF. The CDR3 DNA is TGTGCCAGCAGCGTAGGGTTACAGACTAATGAAAAACTGTTTTTT.

This clone was found once. The chain recombines TRBV6-1 with TRBJ2-3; TRBD2 matches 7 bases. The junction had 5 bases not matched to a gene; V was cut back by 6 bases and J by 2 bases. CDR3 length: 14 residues. Germline V lookup: CDR1 MNHNS, CDR2 SASEGT. The DNA for the CDR3 is TGTGCCAGCAGGGGGGGGGACTTCACAGATACGCAGTATTTT. Translation: CASRGGDFTDTQYF.

The rearrangement uses TRBV7-3 and TRBJ2-5, with 11 bases that match TRBD2. CDR1 and CDR2 from the germline V gene are SGHTA and FQGTGA. After removal of 1 base from V and 1 base from J, the junction contained 11 bases not matched to a gene. The CDR3 runs to 19 residues. DNA of the CDR3: TGTGCCAGCAGCTTAAGGCGGCTAGCGGGAGGACGTCTCCAAGAGACCCAGTACTTC. Amino acid sequence: CASSLRRLAGGRLQETQYF.

This clone was recorded only once. The V gene is TRBV9, the J gene TRBJ2-2, with 7 bases fitting TRBD2. J lost 5 bases, V lost 0 bases, and 1 base had no gene match. CDR3 length: 14 amino acids. Germline assignment: CDR1 SGDLS and CDR2 YYNGEE. Here the CDR3 reads CASSVGGGTGELFF. In DNA, the CDR3 is TGTGCCAGCAGCGTAGGGGGAGGGACCGGGGAGCTGTTTTTT.

As DNA, the CDR3 is TGTGCCAGCAGTTTAGGGTCCGCGGGAGGCAGCACAGATACGCAGTATTTT. Amino acids: CASSLGSAGGSTDTQYF. This chain uses TRBV27 with TRBJ2-3; 8 bases are a match to TRBD2. Germline loops: CDR1 MNHEY, CDR2 SMNVEV (reference sequence). The CDR3 runs to 17 residues. Trimming took 2 bases from V and 0 from J; bases not matched to a gene: 7.